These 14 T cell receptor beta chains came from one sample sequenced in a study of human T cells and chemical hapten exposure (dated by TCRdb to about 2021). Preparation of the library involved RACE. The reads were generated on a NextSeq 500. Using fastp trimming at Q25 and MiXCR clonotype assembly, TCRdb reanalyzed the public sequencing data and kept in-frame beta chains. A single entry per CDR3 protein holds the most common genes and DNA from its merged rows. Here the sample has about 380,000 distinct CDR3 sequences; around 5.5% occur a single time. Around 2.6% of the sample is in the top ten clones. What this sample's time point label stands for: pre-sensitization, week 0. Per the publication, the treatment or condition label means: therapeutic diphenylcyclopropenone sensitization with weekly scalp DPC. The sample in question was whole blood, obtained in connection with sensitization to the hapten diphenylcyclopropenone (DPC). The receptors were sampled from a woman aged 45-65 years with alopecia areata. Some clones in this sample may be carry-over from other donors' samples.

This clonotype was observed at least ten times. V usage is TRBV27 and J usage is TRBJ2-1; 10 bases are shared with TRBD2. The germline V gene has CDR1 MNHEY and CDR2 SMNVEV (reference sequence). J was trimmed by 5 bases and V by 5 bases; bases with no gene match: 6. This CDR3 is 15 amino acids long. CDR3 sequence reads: CASSPIAGGNNEQFF. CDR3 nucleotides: TGTGCCAGCAGTCCCATAGCGGGAGGAAACAATGAGCAGTTCTTC.

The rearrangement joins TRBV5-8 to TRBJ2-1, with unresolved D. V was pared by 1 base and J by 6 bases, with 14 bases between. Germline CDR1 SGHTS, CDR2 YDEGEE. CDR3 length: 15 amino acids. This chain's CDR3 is CASSLNKGPGNEQFF. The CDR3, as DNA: TGTGCCAGCAGCTTGAATAAAGGGCCCGGCAATGAGCAGTTCTTC.

In DNA, the CDR3 is TGTGCCAGCAGCTTGAGACGGGCGCTCTACGGGGAGCTGTTTTTT. Amino acids: CASSLRRALYGELFF. The gene calls are TRBV4-2 and TRBJ2-2; no definite D call. The V gene lost 5 bases and the J gene lost 7 bases, with 17 bases spanning the gap. Germline CDR1 and CDR2: LGHNA and YNFKEQ. This CDR3 is built from 15 residues.

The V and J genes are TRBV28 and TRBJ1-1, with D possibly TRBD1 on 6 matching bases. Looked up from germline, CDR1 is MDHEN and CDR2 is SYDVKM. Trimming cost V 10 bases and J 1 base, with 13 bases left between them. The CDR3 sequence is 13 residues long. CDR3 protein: CAILEQGNTEAFF. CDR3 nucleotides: TGTGCCATCCTAGAACAGGGGAACACTGAAGCTTTCTTT.

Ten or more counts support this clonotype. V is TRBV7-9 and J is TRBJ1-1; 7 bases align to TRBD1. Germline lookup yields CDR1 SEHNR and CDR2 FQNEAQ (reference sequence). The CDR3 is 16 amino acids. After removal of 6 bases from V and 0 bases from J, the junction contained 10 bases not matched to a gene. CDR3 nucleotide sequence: TGTGCCAGCAGTCCGCCGGACAGGACGATGAACACTGAAGCTTTCTTT. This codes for CASSPPDRTMNTEAFF.

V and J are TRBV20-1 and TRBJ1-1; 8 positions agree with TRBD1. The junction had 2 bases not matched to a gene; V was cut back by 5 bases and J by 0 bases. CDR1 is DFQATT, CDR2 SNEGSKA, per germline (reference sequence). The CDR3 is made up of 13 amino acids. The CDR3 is CSALTGVNTEAFF. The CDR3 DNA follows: TGCAGTGCTCTGACAGGGGTGAACACTGAAGCTTTCTTT.

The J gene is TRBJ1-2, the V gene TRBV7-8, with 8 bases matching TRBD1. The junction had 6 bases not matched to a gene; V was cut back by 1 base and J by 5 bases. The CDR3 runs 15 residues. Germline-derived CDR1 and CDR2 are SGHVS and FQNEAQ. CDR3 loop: CASSLEGRQGYGYTF. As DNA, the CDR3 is TGTGCCAGCAGCTTAGAGGGTCGACAGGGGTATGGCTACACCTTC.

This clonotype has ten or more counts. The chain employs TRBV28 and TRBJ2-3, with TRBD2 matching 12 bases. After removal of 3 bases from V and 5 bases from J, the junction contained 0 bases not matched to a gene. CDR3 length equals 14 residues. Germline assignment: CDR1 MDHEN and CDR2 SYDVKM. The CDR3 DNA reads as TGTGCCAGCAGTTTGACTAGCGGGAGAGATACGCAGTATTTT. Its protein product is CASSLTSGRDTQYF.

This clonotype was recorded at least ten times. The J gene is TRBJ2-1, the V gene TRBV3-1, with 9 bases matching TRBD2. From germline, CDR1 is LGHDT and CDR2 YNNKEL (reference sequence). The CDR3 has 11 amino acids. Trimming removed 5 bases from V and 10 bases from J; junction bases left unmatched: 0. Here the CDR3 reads CASSTSGEQFF. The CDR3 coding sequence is TGTGCCAGCAGCACTAGCGGGGAGCAGTTCTTC.

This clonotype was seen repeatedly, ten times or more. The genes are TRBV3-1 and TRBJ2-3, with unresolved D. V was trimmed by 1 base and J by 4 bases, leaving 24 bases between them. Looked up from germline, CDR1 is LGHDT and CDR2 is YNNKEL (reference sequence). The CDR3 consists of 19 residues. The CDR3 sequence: CASSQGGLGPHWLADTQYF. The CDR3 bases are TGTGCCAGCAGCCAAGGTGGATTGGGCCCCCATTGGTTGGCAGATACGCAGTATTTT.

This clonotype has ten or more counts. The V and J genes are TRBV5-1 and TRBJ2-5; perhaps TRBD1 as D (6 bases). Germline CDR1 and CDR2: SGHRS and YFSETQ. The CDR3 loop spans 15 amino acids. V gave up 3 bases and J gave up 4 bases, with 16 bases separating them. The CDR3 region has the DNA TGCGCCAGCAGCTCCGGGGCAGGGGAAGCAGAGACCCAGTACTTC. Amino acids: CASSSGAGEAETQYF.

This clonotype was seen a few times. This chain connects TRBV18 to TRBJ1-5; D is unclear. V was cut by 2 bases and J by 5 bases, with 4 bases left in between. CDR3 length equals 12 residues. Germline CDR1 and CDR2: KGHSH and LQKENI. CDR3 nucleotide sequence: TGTGCCAGCTCACCAGATGATCAGCCCCAGCATTTT. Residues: CASSPDDQPQHF. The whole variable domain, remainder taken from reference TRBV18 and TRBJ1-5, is NAGVMQNPRHLVRRRGQEARLRCSPMKGHSHVYWYRQLPEEGLKFMVYLQKENIIDESGMPKERFSAEFPKEGPSILRIQQVVRGDSAAYFCASSPDDQPQHFGDGTRLSIL.

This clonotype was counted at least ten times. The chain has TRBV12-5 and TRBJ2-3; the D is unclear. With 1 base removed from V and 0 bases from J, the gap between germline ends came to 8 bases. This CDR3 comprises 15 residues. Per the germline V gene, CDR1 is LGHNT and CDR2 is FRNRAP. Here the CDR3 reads CASGLGVPSTDTQYF. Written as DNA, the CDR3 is TGTGCTAGTGGTTTGGGGGTTCCTAGCACAGATACGCAGTATTTT.

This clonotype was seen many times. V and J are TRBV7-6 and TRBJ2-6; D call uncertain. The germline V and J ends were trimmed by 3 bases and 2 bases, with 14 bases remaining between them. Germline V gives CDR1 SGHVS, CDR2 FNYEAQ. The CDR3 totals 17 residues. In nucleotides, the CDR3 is TGTGCCAGCAGCTTCCAGATCACAGTCCCTGGGGCCAACGTCCTGACTTTC. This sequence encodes CASSFQITVPGANVLTF.